The 27 T cell receptor beta chains below all came from one sample that was sequenced in a study of shared clonotypes between healthy human individuals. The table came from immunoSEQ multiplex PCR; TCRdb's copy has only in-frame clones and leaves some out. The data hold over a million clones, with 98% to 99% observed a single time. Sequenced sample: naive CD4+ T cells sorted from blood. Noted subset: CD45RA+ positively selected. The source of these receptors is a man aged 25 to 40 in good health.

This clone was observed a single time. The genes are TRBV29-1 and TRBJ2-5; 8 nucleotides match TRBD2. This CDR3 is built from 14 residues. Germline V lookup: CDR1 SQVTM, CDR2 ANQGSEA. The V segment lost 0 bases and the J segment 4 bases; nucleotides outside the gene matches: 4. CDR3 residues: CSVEDHLAGETQYF. The CDR3, as DNA: TGCAGCGTTGAAGATCACCTAGCGGGAGAGACCCAGTACTTC.

V is TRBV9 and J is TRBJ2-2; TRBD2 might be the D (5 bases). Between the trimmed V and J ends, which lost 0 bases and 2 bases, there was a span of 8 bases. This CDR3 is 15 amino acids long. The germline V gene encodes CDR1 SGDLS and CDR2 YYNGEE. CDR3: CASSVGLANTGELFF. The CDR3, as DNA: TGTGCCAGCAGCGTAGGTCTAGCTAACACCGGGGAGCTGTTTTTT.

This clone is a singleton in its sample. A junction end diverges from the germline sequence, so it may reflect a read error. The chain joins TRBV28 to TRBJ2-1, with no clear D. The CDR3 is 11 residues long. Germline V CDR1 and CDR2: MDHEN, SYDVKM. CDR3 nucleotides: TGTGCCAGCAGTACCCCCTCCGAAGGTGTCTTC. The encoded protein is CASSTPSEGVF.

The V gene is TRBV7-9, the J gene TRBJ2-1, with D hard to call. In germline, CDR1 is SEHNR, CDR2 FQNEAQ (reference sequence). This CDR3 contains 16 residues. Trimming shortened V by 3 bases and J by 8 bases, and 20 bases separated the two germline ends. The CDR3 sequence is CASSLIDTALWDEQFF. The CDR3 nucleotides are TGTGCCAGCAGCTTGATAGATACGGCCTTATGGGATGAGCAGTTCTTC.

The rearrangement uses TRBV14 and TRBJ2-5; the D is unclear. Germline CDR1 SGHDN, CDR2 FVKESK. V was trimmed by 4 bases and J by 5 bases, leaving 14 bases between them. This CDR3 is 14 amino acids long. The CDR3 spells CASSPWTSRETQYF. The CDR3 DNA is TGTGCCAGCAGCCCCTGGACCTCCCGGGAGACCCAGTACTTC.

The rearrangement uses TRBV4-3 and TRBJ1-2; perhaps TRBD1 as D (6 bases). The V gene's germline CDR1 is LGHNA and CDR2 YSLEER. The CDR3 is made up of 13 amino acids. Trimming cost V 8 bases and J 5 bases, with 15 bases left between them. CDR3 nucleotide sequence: TGCGCCAGCTCGTCAGGGGATGGGTATGGCTACACCTTC. Protein product: CASSSGDGYGYTF.

The chain employs TRBV18 and TRBJ1-2; D unclear. Trimming took off 6 bases at V and 7 bases at J, with 15 bases between the two ends. Germline values: CDR1 KGHSH, CDR2 LQKENI. The CDR3 consists of 13 residues. The CDR3 is CASSPPKPFGYTF. The CDR3 DNA reads as TGTGCCAGCTCGCCTCCAAAGCCGTTTGGCTACACCTTC.

This rearrangement joins TRBV9 to TRBJ2-5, with 7 bases lining up with TRBD1. V was pared by 4 bases and J by 1 base, with 4 bases of the junction left unmatched. The CDR3 loop spans 14 amino acids. Germline V gene lookup returns CDR1 SGDLS and CDR2 YYNGEE. The CDR3, as DNA: TGTGCCAGCAGCCCGGGACAGATCCAAGAGACCCAGTACTTC. It translates to CASSPGQIQETQYF.

This chain uses TRBV6-5 with TRBJ2-5; D gene unclear. V lost 5 bases and J lost 5, with 12 bases in between. Per germline, CDR1 MNHEY and CDR2 SVGAGI. This CDR3 comprises 13 residues. CDR3 sequence: CASSEAHEETQYF. The CDR3 DNA reads TGTGCCAGCAGTGAAGCCCATGAGGAGACCCAGTACTTC.

The rearrangement uses TRBV27 and TRBJ2-7, with 7 bases identical to TRBD2. Trimming cost V 4 bases and J 2 bases; bases outside gene matches: 8. The CDR3 covers 15 residues. Looked up from germline, CDR1 is MNHEY and CDR2 is SMNVEV (reference sequence). This CDR3 is CASSYRGGRAYEQYF. The DNA for the CDR3 is TGTGCCAGCAGTTACCGGGGCGGGAGAGCCTACGAGCAGTACTTC.

This chain connects TRBV9 to TRBJ1-4; D remains unclear. Germline-derived CDR1 and CDR2 are SGDLS and YYNGEE. The CDR3 consists of 14 residues. Trimming removed 4 bases from V and 4 bases from J, with 11 bases in between. This chain's CDR3 is CASSPDPFNEKLFF. CDR3 DNA: TGTGCCAGCAGCCCGGACCCGTTTAATGAAAAACTGTTTTTT.

The chain recombines TRBV7-2 with TRBJ2-5; D is uncertain. The CDR3 extends over 13 amino acids. The germline V and J ends were trimmed by 9 bases and 4 bases, with 15 bases remaining between them. Germline V CDR1 and CDR2: SGHTA, FQGNSA. CDR3 region: CASMGRIGETQYF. DNA of the CDR3: TGTGCCAGTATGGGTCGAATTGGAGAGACCCAGTACTTC.

This sequence joins TRBV7-9 and TRBJ2-3; TRBD1 might be the D (6 bases). In germline, CDR1 is SEHNR, CDR2 FQNEAQ (reference sequence). This CDR3 has 14 amino acids. The ends were cut back, 7 bases at V and 3 bases at J, with 14 bases in the middle. CDR3 protein: CASTWGQGTDTQYF. The CDR3 DNA follows: TGTGCCAGCACCTGGGGGCAGGGGACAGATACGCAGTATTTT.

The rearrangement uses TRBV5-1 and TRBJ2-1, with 10 bases matching TRBD2. Unmatched junction bases numbered 8, after V lost 0 bases and J lost 5 bases. This CDR3 contains 17 residues. Germline V gene lookup returns CDR1 SGHRS and CDR2 YFSETQ. The CDR3 loop reads CASSLALLAGVHNEQFF. CDR3 nucleotide sequence: TGCGCCAGCAGCTTGGCCCTCCTAGCGGGAGTCCACAATGAGCAGTTCTTC.

The chain recombines TRBV11-3 with TRBJ2-1, with TRBD2 matching over 13 bases. V was pared by 2 bases and J by 6 bases, with 7 bases of the junction left unmatched. CDR3 length equals 17 residues. CDR1 and CDR2 (germline): SGHNT, YENEEA. CDR3 sequence reads: CASSLNLGLAGSNEQFF. CDR3 in DNA: TGTGCCAGCAGCTTAAACCTGGGACTAGCGGGGTCCAATGAGCAGTTCTTC.

The CDR3, as DNA: TGTGCCAGCAGCTTACAGGGCGGAGGCACTGAAGCTTTCTTT. It yields the protein CASSLQGGGTEAFF. V is TRBV7-9 and J is TRBJ1-1; tentatively, D is TRBD1 (5 bases). The V gene's germline CDR1 is SEHNR and CDR2 FQNEAQ (reference sequence). The V gene lost 2 bases and the J gene lost 4 bases, with 11 bases spanning the gap. The CDR3 has 14 amino acids.

This clone has just a few counts. This rearrangement joins TRBV7-3 to TRBJ1-1; no firm D call. This CDR3 region has 15 residues. Trimming pared 1 base from V and 0 bases from J, leaving 9 bases between. Germline V gene data show CDR1 as SGHTA and CDR2 as FQGTGA. In DNA form, the CDR3 reads TGTGCCAGCAGCTTAAGGGCATTCGTGAACACTGAAGCTTTCTTT. It is translated as CASSLRAFVNTEAFF.

The J gene is TRBJ2-5, the V gene TRBV2; tentatively, D is TRBD2 (6 bases). CDR1 is SNHLY and CDR2 is FYNNEI in the germline V gene. The V end lost 3 bases, the J end lost 5 bases, and 13 bases lay between the germline ends. The CDR3 is 14 amino acids. CDR3 residues: CASSERDLRETQYF. The CDR3 DNA reads TGTGCCAGCAGTGAGCGGGACCTCCGGGAGACCCAGTACTTC. The full variable domain, with the rest looked up from reference TRBV2 and TRBJ2-5, is EPEVTQTPSHQVTQMGQEVILRCVPISNHLYFYWYRQILGQKVEFLVSFYNNEISEKSEIFDDQFSVERPDGSNFTLKIRSTKLEDSAMYFCASSERDLRETQYFGPGTRLLVL.

The chain carries TRBV4-1 and TRBJ1-5; D possibly corresponds to TRBD1 (6 bases). Germline lookup yields CDR1 MGHRA and CDR2 YSYEKL. V lost 0 bases, J lost 4 bases, and 10 bases lay in between. The CDR3 runs to 15 residues. CDR3 coding DNA: TGCGCCAGCAGCCAAGACAGGAGGGGGAATCAGCCCCAGCATTTT. Encoded protein: CASSQDRRGNQPQHF.

A remark on this clone: This sample also contains other DNA sequences that code for the same CDR3. The V gene is TRBV4-3, the J gene TRBJ2-7; D gene uncertain. The germline V gene has CDR1 LGHNA and CDR2 YSLEER. The length of the CDR3 is 14 residues. Trimming removed 1 base from V and 0 bases from J, with 7 bases in between. CDR3 loop: CASSQGPSSYEQYF. The DNA of the CDR3 is TGCGCCAGCAGCCAAGGACCCAGCTCCTACGAGCAGTACTTC.

The V and J genes are TRBV10-3 and TRBJ2-7; 9 positions match TRBD2. The V gene end was trimmed by 5 bases and the J gene end by 0 bases; junction bases not matched to a gene: 11. Germline V gene lookup returns CDR1 ENHRY and CDR2 SYGVKD. CDR3 length: 17 residues. The CDR3 region is CAISRLAGTSSSYEQYF. The CDR3 DNA is TGTGCCATCAGTAGGCTAGCGGGAACCTCTAGCTCCTACGAGCAGTACTTC.

This chain uses TRBV19 with TRBJ1-5; D ambiguous. CDR1 is LNHDA, CDR2 SQIVND, per germline (reference sequence). The CDR3 has 15 residues. The V end lost 6 bases, the J end lost 3 bases, and 15 bases lay between the germline ends. The CDR3 region is CASRRYKGSNQPQHF. The CDR3 DNA follows: TGTGCCAGTAGGCGCTACAAGGGATCCAATCAGCCCCAGCATTTT.

The chain recombines TRBV10-2 with TRBJ2-6; 10 bases fit TRBD2. This CDR3 contains 16 residues. Trimming removed 6 bases from V and 4 bases from J; junction bases left unmatched: 6. CDR1 and CDR2 from the germline V gene are WSHSY and SAAADI. The CDR3 here is CASRALAGTGANVLTF. CDR3 sequence (DNA): TGCGCCAGCAGGGCACTAGCGGGAACAGGGGCCAACGTCCTGACTTTC.

Note on this clone: Other DNA variants within this sample encode the same CDR3. This chain joins TRBV4-1 and TRBJ1-5; no clear D gene. CDR1 MGHRA and CDR2 YSYEKL come from the germline V gene. The CDR3 extends over 16 amino acids. V was clipped by 0 bases and J by 0 bases, with 9 bases between them. The CDR3 spells CASSQDLGNSNQPQHF. CDR3 sequence (DNA): TGCGCCAGCAGCCAAGATTTAGGGAATAGCAATCAGCCCCAGCATTTT.

This rearrangement joins TRBV7-2 to TRBJ2-1; 7 nucleotides line up with TRBD1. The CDR3 covers 17 residues. V lost 4 bases and J lost 4; bases outside the gene matches: 13. CDR1 is SGHTA and CDR2 is FQGNSA in the germline V gene. CDR3 sequence (DNA): TGTGCCAGCAGCTACTCCTTTACCGGGACAGCTTACAATGAGCAGTTCTTC. Translated, it gives CASSYSFTGTAYNEQFF.

The V and J genes are TRBV5-1 and TRBJ2-3; TRBD2 is a possible D gene (6 bases). CDR3 size: 14 residues. V shed 4 bases and J shed 4 bases, with 13 bases lying between them. The germline V gene encodes CDR1 SGHRS and CDR2 YFSETQ. CDR3 region: CASSPGVVADTQYF. The CDR3 nucleotides read TGCGCCAGCAGCCCGGGAGTTGTCGCAGATACGCAGTATTTT.

The CDR3 protein is CASSTTTGAGDTQYF. Here the CDR3 DNA reads TGCGCCAGCAGCACTACGACCGGGGCGGGAGATACGCAGTATTTT. The gene calls are TRBV5-1 and TRBJ2-3; D may be TRBD1 or TRBD2 (5 bases each). Trimming shortened V by 4 bases and J by 5 bases, and 17 bases separated the two germline ends. Germline V gene data show CDR1 as SGHRS and CDR2 as YFSETQ. The CDR3 sequence is 15 residues long.